Shown below are 9 T cell receptor beta chains from a single sample sequenced in a study of blood T cell repertoires in COVID-19 (TCRdb year 2020). The library was built by means of the immunoSEQ multiplex PCR assay. TCRdb retrieved this table from immuneACCESS and kept in-frame rearrangements only. Not all clones are present; in checked studies, unresolved V genes account for under half, and no reason is known for the remainder. In this sample the table shows around 100,000 clones, around 90% of which occur a single time. Of the sample, roughly 6% is held by the ten largest clones. The sample was peripheral blood. These TCRs come from a human donor in a cohort sampled during active COVID-19.

The chain recombines TRBV5-4 with TRBJ2-5; 9 bases map to TRBD2. J gave up 4 bases and V 2 bases, and 6 bases lay outside the gene matches. Germline V gene sequence: CDR1 SGHNT, CDR2 YYREEE (reference sequence). The CDR3 covers 15 residues. The CDR3 reads CASSFNGGGAETQYF. DNA of the CDR3: TGTGCCAGCAGCTTTAATGGCGGGGGGGCAGAGACCCAGTACTTC.

In its sample, this clone was seen many times. The gene calls are TRBV7-2 and TRBJ1-2; D perhaps matches TRBD1 (5 bases). This CDR3 is 15 amino acids long. V gave up 5 bases and J gave up 3 bases, with 16 bases separating them. Germline assignment: CDR1 SGHTA and CDR2 FQGNSA. CDR3: CASSRPGSAHYGYTF. DNA for the CDR3: TGTGCCAGCAGCCGGCCAGGGTCCGCGCACTATGGCTACACCTTC.

V and J are TRBV30 and TRBJ1-5, with D unclear. V shed 2 bases and J shed 3 bases, with 8 bases lying between them. Per germline, CDR1 GTSNPN and CDR2 SVGIG (reference sequence). The CDR3 consists of 13 residues. The CDR3 protein is CAWSPGPNQPQHF. The CDR3 nucleotides are TGTGCCTGGAGTCCAGGTCCCAATCAGCCCCAGCATTTT.

The gene calls are TRBV4-3 and TRBJ1-5; 11 bases are a match to TRBD1. Germline-derived CDR1 and CDR2 are LGHNA and YSLEER. V lost 5 bases and J lost 7; bases outside the gene matches: 4. The CDR3 is 14 amino acids. CDR3 region: CASSGDRGRQPQHF. The CDR3 DNA follows: TGCGCCAGCAGCGGGGACAGGGGGAGGCAGCCCCAGCATTTT.

The chain joins TRBV6-5 to TRBJ2-7; 7 positions agree with TRBD1. The germline V gene encodes CDR1 MNHEY and CDR2 SVGAGI. J gave up 4 bases and V 5 bases, and 11 bases lay outside the gene matches. The CDR3 has 15 residues. CDR3 sequence (DNA): TGTGCCAGCAGTACCAAACAGGGGAGTGAATACGAGCAGTACTTC. Translating gives CASSTKQGSEYEQYF.

The chain joins TRBV30 to TRBJ1-1, with 7 bases matching TRBD1. Germline CDR1 and CDR2: GTSNPN and SVGIG (reference sequence). This CDR3 spans 14 amino acids. Losses at the gene ends were 2 bases for V and 1 base for J; bases not matched to a gene: 4. The chain's CDR3 is CAWSKGAGNTEAFF. As DNA, the CDR3 is TGTGCCTGGAGTAAGGGGGCCGGGAACACTGAAGCTTTCTTT.

This rearrangement joins TRBV12-3 or TRBV12-4 to TRBJ2-3; D may be TRBD1 (6 bases). The CDR3 is made up of 13 amino acids. Trimming removed 6 bases at V and 2 bases at J, with 9 bases between. The CDR3, as DNA: TGTGCCAGCAGGTCAGGGGACACAGATACGCAGTATTTT. Protein sequence: CASRSGDTDTQYF.

The CDR3 nucleotides are TGTGCCAGCAGTACCCTAGGGGGGGAGGGTGAGCAGTTCTTC. This encodes CASSTLGGEGEQFF. The rearrangement joins TRBV11-2 to TRBJ2-1; tentative D call: TRBD2 (7 bases). Germline V gene data show CDR1 as SGHAT and CDR2 as FQNNGV. CDR3 length equals 14 residues. V lost 6 bases to trimming and J lost 9 bases, with 18 bases between them.

V usage is TRBV19 and J usage is TRBJ1-1, with D possibly TRBD1 on 6 matching bases. The germline V and J ends were trimmed by 9 bases and 4 bases, with 12 bases remaining between them. This CDR3 spans 12 amino acids. Germline loops: CDR1 LNHDA, CDR2 SQIVND (reference sequence). The CDR3 spells CASRQASTEAFF. DNA of the CDR3: TGTGCCAGCCGACAGGCGAGCACTGAAGCTTTCTTT.